This T cell receptor beta chain was retrieved from a study of radiotherapy plus CTLA-4 blockade in lung cancer. On the study more broadly: Among all patients, 18% showed objective responses, while about 30% had disease control.

TCRdb's table, derived via immunoSEQ multiplex PCR, lists solely in-frame clones and lacks some. The repertoire holds roughly 30,000 clones, with 81% as singletons. A word on this clone: The antigen remains undetermined.

Overall study results and limits: Among blood TCR repertoires after radiotherapy plus ipilimumab, tumor-derived clones expanded.

Germline trimming cut 1 base from V and 6 bases from J; bases unmatched to any gene: 5. The CDR3 is made up of 16 amino acids. CDR1 is SGHVS and CDR2 is FNYEAQ in the germline V gene. Focal radiation plus CTLA-4 blockade with ipilimumab was given to patients with chemo-refractory metastatic non-small-cell lung cancer. The source of this sequence is a human donor with non-small cell lung cancer that progressed on radiotherapy plus ipilimumab. The source was peripheral blood, collected from a patient treated with radiotherapy plus ipilimumab. The V call is TRBV7-6, the J call TRBJ2-3, with 12 bases identical to TRBD1. The CDR3 DNA sequence: TGTGCCAGCAGCTTAGGAGTCGGGACAGGGGGCGATACGCAGTATTTT. This translates into CASSLGVGTGGDTQYF.